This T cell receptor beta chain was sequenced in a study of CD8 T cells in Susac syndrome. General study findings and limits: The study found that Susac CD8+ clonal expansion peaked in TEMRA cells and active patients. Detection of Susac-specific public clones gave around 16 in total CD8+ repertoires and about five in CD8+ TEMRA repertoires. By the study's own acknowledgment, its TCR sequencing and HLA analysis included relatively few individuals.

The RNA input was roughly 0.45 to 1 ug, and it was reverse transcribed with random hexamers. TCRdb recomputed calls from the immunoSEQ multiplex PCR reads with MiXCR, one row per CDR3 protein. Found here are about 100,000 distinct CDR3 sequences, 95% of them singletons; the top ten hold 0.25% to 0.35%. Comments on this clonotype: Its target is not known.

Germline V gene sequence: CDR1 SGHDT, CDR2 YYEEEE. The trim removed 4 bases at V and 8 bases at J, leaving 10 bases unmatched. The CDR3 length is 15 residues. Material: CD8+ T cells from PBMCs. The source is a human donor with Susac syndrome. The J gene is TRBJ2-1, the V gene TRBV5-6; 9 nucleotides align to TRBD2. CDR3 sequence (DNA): TGTGCCAGCAGCCTCACACGACTAGCGGTCGATGAGCAGTTCTTC. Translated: CASSLTRLAVDEQFF.